This T cell receptor (beta chain) was sequenced in a study of technical replicates of blood from a handful of donors. Per germline, CDR1 SGHVS and CDR2 FQNEAQ. CDR3 size: 13 residues. V was cut by 1 base and J by 4 bases, with 5 bases left in between. This table comes from immunoSEQ multiplex PCR, and its TCRdb copy is limited to in-frame clones, with some not included. Seen here are 65,000 to 95,000 clones, 90% to 95% observed once, and the top ten hold over 0.25%. V is TRBV7-8 and J is TRBJ1-3; D gene ambiguous. This TCR came from a human donor in good health. The sequenced material came from T cells isolated from PBMCs. The CDR3, as DNA: TGTGCCAGCAGCTTAGGAGGGGGAAACACCATATATTTT. This codes for CASSLGGGNTIYF.